Below are 21 T cell receptor beta chains sequenced from a single sample in a study of blood T cell repertoires in COVID-19. Assay used: immunoSEQ multiplex PCR; TCRdb lists only in-frame clones, some missing. The sample holds approximately 90,000 clones, less than 85% seen once. Sequencing was done on a sample of peripheral blood. These receptors came from a woman of 80 years or more with acute or convalescent COVID-19.

The chain uses TRBV3-1 (or the pseudogene TRBV3-2) and TRBJ1-5, with D tentatively TRBD1 (5 bases). Trimming stripped 4 bases from V and 3 bases from J, with 13 bases between. CDR3 size: 15 residues. Germline loops: CDR1 LGHDT, CDR2 YNNKEL (reference sequence). The CDR3 region is CASSLHQGTNQPQHF. As DNA, the CDR3 is TGTGCCAGCAGCCTCCACCAGGGAACCAATCAGCCCCAGCATTTT.

The CDR3 reads CSVVGGAGPNAYEQYF. The CDR3 DNA sequence: TGCAGCGTTGTGGGGGGGGCAGGACCTAATGCCTACGAGCAGTACTTC. The V and J genes are TRBV29-1 and TRBJ2-7; a possible D gene is TRBD2 (7 bases). The CDR3 runs 16 residues. The V gene lost 4 bases and the J gene lost 2 bases, with 21 bases spanning the gap. The V gene's germline CDR1 is SQVTM and CDR2 ANQGSEA.

The V and J genes are TRBV5-1 and TRBJ2-2; tentative D call: TRBD2 (5 bases). V was clipped by 5 bases and J by 0 bases, with 8 bases between them. This CDR3 is built from 14 residues. Per the germline V gene, CDR1 is SGHRS and CDR2 is YFSETQ. In DNA, the CDR3 is TGCGCCAGCAGTCGGGATACGAACACCGGGGAGCTGTTTTTT. Protein sequence: CASSRDTNTGELFF. The variable domain in full, with the rest retrieved from reference TRBV5-1 and TRBJ2-2, is KAGVTQTPRYLIKTRGQQVTLSCSPISGHRSVSWYQQTPGQGLQFLFEYFSETQRNKGNFPGRFSGRQFSNSRSEMNVSTLELGDSALYLCASSRDTNTGELFFGEGSRLTVL.

The chain combines TRBV7-9 with TRBJ2-5; 9 nucleotides line up with TRBD2. CDR1 and CDR2 (germline): SEHNR, FQNEAQ (reference sequence). V lost 0 bases to trimming and J lost 4 bases; unmatched junction nucleotides: 6. This CDR3 has 16 amino acids. This CDR3 is CASSLAGLAGIETQYF. The CDR3 region has the DNA TGTGCCAGCAGCTTAGCGGGGCTAGCGGGAATAGAGACCCAGTACTTC.

The chain carries TRBV29-1 and TRBJ2-5; TRBD2 agrees at 8 bases. CDR1 and CDR2 from the germline V gene are SQVTM and ANQGSEA. V trimming: 3 bases; J trimming: 4 bases; junction bases outside the gene matches: 4. There are 13 residues in the CDR3. DNA for the CDR3: TGCAGCGTTGATCGGGGGGGGCGAGAGACCCAGTACTTC. Amino acids: CSVDRGGRETQYF.

The rearrangement joins TRBV5-1 to TRBJ2-7; 10 bases agree with TRBD2. The ends lost 0 bases at V and 4 bases at J; junction bases unmatched: 4. CDR1 is SGHRS and CDR2 is YFSETQ in the germline V gene. The CDR3 has 15 amino acids. The CDR3 spells CASSLEAGGRYEQYF. As DNA, the CDR3 is TGCGCCAGCAGCTTGGAAGCGGGGGGGCGGTACGAGCAGTACTTC. The whole variable domain, filled in from reference TRBV5-1 and TRBJ2-7, reads KAGVTQTPRYLIKTRGQQVTLSCSPISGHRSVSWYQQTPGQGLQFLFEYFSETQRNKGNFPGRFSGRQFSNSRSEMNVSTLELGDSALYLCASSLEAGGRYEQYFGPGTRLTVT.

This chain uses TRBV7-2 with TRBJ1-4; D uncertain. This CDR3 region has 14 residues. Deletions cut 6 bases from V and 5 bases from J, with 13 bases between. Germline-derived CDR1 and CDR2 are SGHTA and FQGNSA. The DNA of the CDR3 is TGTGCCAGCAGAAAAGCCGGGAGCAATGAAAAACTGTTTTTT. Translating gives CASRKAGSNEKLFF.

The count of this clone is one. The chain employs TRBV7-6 and TRBJ2-7, with 8 bases fitting TRBD1. After removal of 0 bases from V and 7 bases from J, the junction contained 8 bases not matched to a gene. Germline V gives CDR1 SGHVS, CDR2 FNYEAQ. CDR3 size: 15 residues. The chain's CDR3 is CASSLAAGTGREQYF. DNA of the CDR3: TGTGCCAGCAGCTTAGCCGCCGGGACAGGCCGGGAGCAGTACTTC. Variable domain in full (rest from reference TRBV7-6 and TRBJ2-7): GAGVSQSPRYKVTKRGQDVALRCDPISGHVSLYWYRQALGQGPEFLTYFNYEAQQDKSGLPNDRFSAERPEGSISTLTIQRTEQRDSAMYRCASSLAAGTGREQYFGPGTRLTVT.

The chain employs TRBV7-2 and TRBJ2-7; 9 bases are a match to TRBD2. The junction had 13 bases not matched to a gene; V was cut back by 3 bases and J by 4 bases. The CDR3 covers 17 residues. Germline assignment: CDR1 SGHTA and CDR2 FQGNSA. The CDR3 region has the DNA TGTGCCAGCAGCTTCATTCCCCGGAGTAGCGGGAGTTACGAGCAGTACTTC. Protein sequence: CASSFIPRSSGSYEQYF.

By share, this clone counts as medium-sized. The chain carries TRBV4-1 and TRBJ1-2; D is uncertain. Germline loops: CDR1 MGHRA, CDR2 YSYEKL. Trimming pared 1 base from V and 2 bases from J, leaving 8 bases between. The CDR3 consists of 14 residues. CDR3 sequence reads: CASSQGHQNYGYTF. The CDR3 DNA is TGCGCCAGCAGCCAAGGACACCAAAACTATGGCTACACCTTC.

The rearrangement uses TRBV7-9 and TRBJ2-7; 7 bases agree with TRBD1. Germline trimming cut 4 bases from V and 9 bases from J; bases unmatched to any gene: 6. The CDR3 is made up of 12 amino acids. CDR1 is SEHNR and CDR2 is FQNEAQ in the germline V gene (reference sequence). The CDR3 region is CASSSDHRGQYF. The CDR3 DNA reads TGTGCCAGCAGCTCCGATCACAGGGGGCAGTACTTC.

The V and J genes are TRBV15 and TRBJ1-6, with TRBD1 matching 9 bases. V lost 5 bases and J lost 9; bases outside the gene matches: 2. This CDR3 contains 13 residues. The V gene's germline CDR1 is LNHNV and CDR2 YYDKDF (reference sequence). CDR3 loop: CATSGTGSSPLHF. As DNA, the CDR3 is TGTGCCACCAGCGGGACAGGGAGTTCACCCCTCCACTTT.

The chain links TRBV2 to TRBJ2-1; D is unclear. The CDR3 sequence is 15 residues long. Per germline, CDR1 SNHLY and CDR2 FYNNEI. Trimming removed 4 bases at V and 8 bases at J, with 18 bases between. CDR3 nucleotides: TGTGCCAGCAGTGGGTCCCTCTATAGTGTCTATGAGCAGTTCTTC. This encodes CASSGSLYSVYEQFF.

V and J are TRBV24-1 and TRBJ2-5; 7 positions agree with TRBD1. The germline gives CDR1 KGHDR, CDR2 SFDVKD. The V segment lost 2 bases and the J segment 4 bases; nucleotides outside the gene matches: 6. This CDR3 comprises 15 residues. This CDR3 reads CATSDSRQGGETQYF. For the CDR3, the DNA is TGTGCCACCAGTGATTCGCGACAGGGCGGAGAGACCCAGTACTTC.

The rearrangement uses TRBV12-5 and TRBJ1-1, with 7 bases matching TRBD1. Germline loops: CDR1 LGHNT, CDR2 FRNRAP. The CDR3 spans 18 residues. V gave up 0 bases and J gave up 4 bases; unmatched junction bases: 14. The CDR3 DNA sequence: TGTGCTAGTGGTTTGGTCCCCCTGGACAGGACTCTGCCCACTGAAGCTTTCTTT. Amino acid sequence: CASGLVPLDRTLPTEAFF.

V usage is TRBV7-2 and J usage is TRBJ2-2; TRBD2 is a possible D gene (6 bases). The ends were cut back, 3 bases at V and 7 bases at J, with 21 bases in the middle. CDR1 and CDR2 from the germline V gene are SGHTA and FQGNSA. This CDR3 contains 17 residues. The chain's CDR3 is CASSLDPVRGGNGELFF. The DNA of the CDR3 is TGTGCCAGCAGCTTGGATCCAGTTAGGGGAGGTAACGGGGAGCTGTTTTTT.

The rearrangement joins TRBV29-1 to TRBJ2-3; TRBD1 might be the D (6 bases). The V and J ends lost 5 bases and 8 bases respectively, with 20 bases between them. Germline V gives CDR1 SQVTM, CDR2 ANQGSEA. The CDR3 sequence is 14 residues long. CDR3 in amino acids: CSVRPPAGAGTQYF. The CDR3 DNA sequence: TGCAGCGTTAGGCCCCCAGCAGGGGCGGGTACGCAGTATTTT.

This clone was counted a single time. The chain links TRBV6-5 to TRBJ1-5; 7 positions match TRBD1. This CDR3 comprises 13 residues. Germline V gene sequence: CDR1 MNHEY, CDR2 SVGAGI. V shed 7 bases and J 5 bases; nucleotides not matched to a gene: 5. The CDR3 nucleotides read TGTGCCAGCAAAGGGACAGCTTATCAGCCCCAGCATTTT. This sequence encodes CASKGTAYQPQHF.

The CDR3 DNA follows: TGTGCCAGCACTGTGAGCGGGAGGGCCGGGAAGACCCAGTACTTC. It yields the protein CASTVSGRAGKTQYF. The chain recombines TRBV2 with TRBJ2-5, with 10 bases fitting TRBD2. The CDR3 length is 15 residues. Germline-derived CDR1 and CDR2 are SNHLY and FYNNEI. The J segment lost 6 bases and the V segment lost 7 bases, leaving 11 bases of the junction unmatched.

The chain links TRBV6-1 to TRBJ2-5; D gene ambiguous. Germline lookup yields CDR1 MNHNS and CDR2 SASEGT. This CDR3 has 13 residues. V gave up 2 bases and J gave up 7 bases, with 11 bases separating them. CDR3 amino acids: CASSEQAFGTQYF. The CDR3 DNA is TGTGCCAGCAGTGAACAGGCATTCGGGACCCAGTACTTC.

Note on this clone: Other DNA sequences in the same sample also yield this CDR3. The gene calls are TRBV2 and TRBJ2-3, with D possibly matching TRBD2 (5 bases). Germline V lookup: CDR1 SNHLY, CDR2 FYNNEI. Trimming removed 4 bases at V and 0 bases at J, with 11 bases between. CDR3 length: 15 residues. In nucleotides, the CDR3 is TGTGCCAGCAGTGGGGGAGCGGCCAGCACAGATACGCAGTATTTT. It specifies CASSGGAASTDTQYF. The full variable domain, with the rest looked up from reference TRBV2 and TRBJ2-3, is EPEVTQTPSHQVTQMGQEVILRCVPISNHLYFYWYRQILGQKVEFLVSFYNNEISEKSEIFDDQFSVERPDGSNFTLKIRSTKLEDSAMYFCASSGGAASTDTQYFGPGTRLTVL.